These T cell receptor beta chains were read from a single sample in a study of beta chain features in type 1 diabetes. Assay used: immunoSEQ multiplex PCR; TCRdb lists only in-frame clones, some missing. The table includes over 700,000 clones, roughly a sixth detected once. Sequenced sample: naive CD4+ T cells from blood. The origin of the receptors is a woman between 18 and 29 years old in good health. Both conserved end residues are part of each CDR3. A D gene is named only where the DNA matches it firmly. Size values are once, few and many counts, or a class for expanded clones, and some rows have none.

d_call: NA; j_call: TRBJ1-5; clone_size: NA; v_call: TRBV5-1; cdr3_length: 15; cdr3_nt: TGCGCCAGCAGCCTGACGGGGGAGATAGGGCAGCCCCAGCATTTT; cdr3_aa: CASSLTGEIGQPQHF
d_call: TRBD1; j_call: TRBJ1-1; clone_size: few; v_call: TRBV2; cdr3_length: 15; cdr3_nt: TGTGCCAGCAGTGCCATGGACAGGGTGGGCACTGAAGCTTTCTTT; cdr3_aa: CASSAMDRVGTEAFF
d_call: NA; j_call: TRBJ2-5; clone_size: once; v_call: TRBV9; cdr3_length: 15; cdr3_nt: TGTGCCAGCAGCGTAGGTAGGGGTGGAAGGGAGACCCAGTACTTC; cdr3_aa: CASSVGRGGRETQYF
d_call: NA; j_call: TRBJ2-1; clone_size: few; v_call: TRBV6-5; cdr3_length: 15; cdr3_nt: TGTGCCAGCAGTTACGGAGCGGACGTCTACAATGAGCAGTTCTTC; cdr3_aa: CASSYGADVYNEQFF
d_call: TRBD2; j_call: TRBJ2-7; clone_size: few; v_call: TRBV7-2; cdr3_length: 17; cdr3_nt: TGTGCCAGCAGCTTAGCCCCCCGCCTAGCGGGAGTTGGGGAGCAGTACTTC; cdr3_aa: CASSLAPRLAGVGEQYF
d_call: TRBD2; j_call: TRBJ2-5; clone_size: NA; v_call: TRBV6-5; cdr3_length: 13; cdr3_nt: TGTGCCACGGGACTAGCGCCTGAAGAGACCCAGTACTTC; cdr3_aa: CATGLAPEETQYF
d_call: TRBD2; j_call: TRBJ2-3; clone_size: few; v_call: TRBV10-3; cdr3_length: 18; cdr3_nt: TGTGCCACCGGCGGGAGTGCTAGCGGGTATACGCGGGCTGATACGCAGTATTTT; cdr3_aa: CATGGSASGYTRADTQYF
d_call: TRBD1; j_call: TRBJ2-7; clone_size: NA; v_call: TRBV18; cdr3_length: 13; cdr3_nt: TGTGCCAGTAAGCGGACAGGGGGCCACGAGCAGTACTTC; cdr3_aa: CASKRTGGHEQYF
d_call: NA; j_call: TRBJ2-5; clone_size: few; v_call: TRBV28; cdr3_length: 14; cdr3_nt: TGTGCCAGCAGTTTAAATCACGGTCGAGAGACCCAGTACTTC; cdr3_aa: CASSLNHGRETQYF
d_call: TRBD2; j_call: TRBJ2-3; clone_size: NA; v_call: TRBV15; cdr3_length: 15; cdr3_nt: TGTGCCACCAGTCTTTTTACTAGCGGCACAGATACGCAGTATTTT; cdr3_aa: CATSLFTSGTDTQYF
d_call: TRBD1; j_call: TRBJ1-4; clone_size: NA; v_call: TRBV5-1; cdr3_length: 13; cdr3_nt: TGCGCCAGCAGAGAACAGGGGGCTGAAAAACTGTTTTTT; cdr3_aa: CASREQGAEKLFF
d_call: NA; j_call: TRBJ2-1; clone_size: NA; v_call: TRBV4-3; cdr3_length: 14; cdr3_nt: TGCGCCAGCAGCCAACAGGGCTCCTACAATGAGCAGTTCTTC; cdr3_aa: CASSQQGSYNEQFF
d_call: TRBD2; j_call: TRBJ2-1; clone_size: NA; v_call: TRBV6-6; cdr3_length: 16; cdr3_nt: TGTGCCAGCAGTCAAGGGGGGACTAGCGGGGACAATGAGCAGTTCTTC; cdr3_aa: CASSQGGTSGDNEQFF
d_call: NA; j_call: TRBJ1-5; clone_size: NA; v_call: TRBV10-3; cdr3_length: 12; cdr3_nt: TGTGCCAGCAGTTACTCGAATGCAGGGTGGCATTTT; cdr3_aa: CASSYSNAGWHF
d_call: NA; j_call: TRBJ1-2; clone_size: few; v_call: TRBV28; cdr3_length: 14; cdr3_nt: TGTGCCAGCAGTTCCTCCCAGGGGAGCTATGGCTACACCTTC; cdr3_aa: CASSSSQGSYGYTF
d_call: NA; j_call: TRBJ2-7; clone_size: few; v_call: TRBV7-9; cdr3_length: 14; cdr3_nt: TGTGCCAGCAGCTTAATGGGGAGAACCTACGAGCAGTACTTC; cdr3_aa: CASSLMGRTYEQYF
d_call: TRBD2; j_call: TRBJ2-1; clone_size: few; v_call: TRBV19; cdr3_length: 14; cdr3_nt: TGTGCCAGTACAAAACTAGCGGGAAAGCAAGAGCAGTTCTTC; cdr3_aa: CASTKLAGKQEQFF
d_call: NA; j_call: TRBJ2-6; clone_size: few; v_call: TRBV4-3; cdr3_length: 17; cdr3_nt: TGCGCCAGCAGCCAAGATTCTCGAAGCTCTGGGGCCAACGTCCTGACTTTC; cdr3_aa: CASSQDSRSSGANVLTF
d_call: TRBD2; j_call: TRBJ2-1; clone_size: few; v_call: TRBV19; cdr3_length: 14; cdr3_nt: TGTGCCAGTAGTATAAAACTAGCGGGCGGGAAACAGTTCTTC; cdr3_aa: CASSIKLAGGKQFF
d_call: TRBD2; j_call: TRBJ2-1; clone_size: few; v_call: TRBV9; cdr3_length: 16; cdr3_nt: TGTGCCAGCAGCGTAGTCGGAGCGGGGGTTGGGCATGAGCAGTTCTTC; cdr3_aa: CASSVVGAGVGHEQFF
d_call: TRBD1; j_call: TRBJ2-6; clone_size: once; v_call: TRBV7-9; cdr3_length: 17; cdr3_nt: TGTGCCAGCAGCTCCGGGACAGATAACTCTGGGGCCAACGTCCTGACTTTC; cdr3_aa: CASSSGTDNSGANVLTF
d_call: NA; j_call: TRBJ1-2; clone_size: few; v_call: TRBV28; cdr3_length: 14; cdr3_nt: TGTGCCAGCAGTTTATCGGGAGGGACCTATGGCTACACCTTC; cdr3_aa: CASSLSGGTYGYTF
d_call: TRBD1; j_call: TRBJ1-2; clone_size: few; v_call: TRBV19; cdr3_length: 13; cdr3_nt: TGTGCCAGTAGTACATACAGGGGCGATGGCTACACCTTC; cdr3_aa: CASSTYRGDGYTF
d_call: NA; j_call: TRBJ2-2; clone_size: NA; v_call: TRBV5-5; cdr3_length: 15; cdr3_nt: TGTGCCAGCAGCTTAGTGGCAGGGGTCACCGGGGAGCTGTTTTTT; cdr3_aa: CASSLVAGVTGELFF
d_call: TRBD1; j_call: TRBJ2-5; clone_size: NA; v_call: TRBV6-5; cdr3_length: 15; cdr3_nt: TGTGCCAGCAGCCCTCCAAACAGGGGATCAGAGACCCAGTACTTC; cdr3_aa: CASSPPNRGSETQYF
d_call: NA; j_call: TRBJ2-7; clone_size: NA; v_call: TRBV5-6; cdr3_length: 16; cdr3_nt: TGTGCCAGCAGCTTGGAGTCTGGGACCACCACCTACGAGCAGTACTTC; cdr3_aa: CASSLESGTTTYEQYF
d_call: NA; j_call: TRBJ2-5; clone_size: NA; v_call: TRBV5-4; cdr3_length: 15; cdr3_nt: TGTGCCAGCAGCACGCCGGGACTCCAAACGGCGACCCAGTACTTC; cdr3_aa: CASSTPGLQTATQYF
d_call: TRBD1; j_call: TRBJ1-5; clone_size: few; v_call: TRBV2; cdr3_length: 15; cdr3_nt: TGTGCCAGCAGTGAACATAACAGGGGTAATCAGCCCCAGCATTTT; cdr3_aa: CASSEHNRGNQPQHF
d_call: TRBD2; j_call: TRBJ2-5; clone_size: NA; v_call: TRBV5-6; cdr3_length: 16; cdr3_nt: TGTGCCAGCAGCTTTAGAGCGGGAGTAAAGTCGGAGACCCAGTACTTC; cdr3_aa: CASSFRAGVKSETQYF
d_call: TRBD2; j_call: TRBJ2-3; clone_size: few; v_call: TRBV29-1; cdr3_length: 15; cdr3_nt: TGCAGCGTTGCGGCGGCACTAGCGGGGGCAGATACGCAGTATTTT; cdr3_aa: CSVAAALAGADTQYF
d_call: NA; j_call: TRBJ2-7; clone_size: few; v_call: TRBV28; cdr3_length: 14; cdr3_nt: TGTGCCAGCAGAGGGACGGGTAGCTCCTACGAGCAGTACTTC; cdr3_aa: CASRGTGSSYEQYF
d_call: NA; j_call: TRBJ1-5; clone_size: few; v_call: TRBV6-5; cdr3_length: 12; cdr3_nt: TGTGCCAGCAGTAAACAGGAACAGCCCCAGCATTTT; cdr3_aa: CASSKQEQPQHF
d_call: NA; j_call: TRBJ1-5; clone_size: NA; v_call: TRBV7-3; cdr3_length: 15; cdr3_nt: TGTGCCAGCAGCTTAGTATCCACAGTCAATCAGCCCCAGCATTTT; cdr3_aa: CASSLVSTVNQPQHF
d_call: NA; j_call: TRBJ2-3; clone_size: NA; v_call: TRBV7-8; cdr3_length: 18; cdr3_nt: TGTGCCAGCAGCCTGAGGGTTGGTGGCGGGGTCGACACAGATACGCAGTATTTT; cdr3_aa: CASSLRVGGGVDTDTQYF
d_call: NA; j_call: TRBJ2-6; clone_size: few; v_call: TRBV10-3; cdr3_length: 17; cdr3_nt: TGTGCCATCAGTGAGCCGGGGAGCCACTCTGGGGCCAACGTCCTGACTTTC; cdr3_aa: CAISEPGSHSGANVLTF
d_call: NA; j_call: TRBJ1-2; clone_size: NA; v_call: TRBV6-5; cdr3_length: 13; cdr3_nt: TGTGCCAGCCGTCTAGGGAAGCTGTATGGCTACACCTTC; cdr3_aa: CASRLGKLYGYTF
d_call: TRBD2; j_call: TRBJ2-1; clone_size: few; v_call: TRBV29-1; cdr3_length: 16; cdr3_nt: TGCAGCGTTGATGAGATAGGACTAGCGGGATCGAATGAGCAGTTCTTC; cdr3_aa: CSVDEIGLAGSNEQFF
d_call: TRBD1; j_call: TRBJ2-7; clone_size: few; v_call: TRBV6-6; cdr3_length: 15; cdr3_nt: TGTGCCACAAAACCAGGGGGCAGCTGGGGCTACGAGCAGTACTTC; cdr3_aa: CATKPGGSWGYEQYF
d_call: NA; j_call: TRBJ2-1; clone_size: few; v_call: TRBV2; cdr3_length: 14; cdr3_nt: TGTGCCAGGGGAGGCGGTAGCTCCTACAATGAGCAGTTCTTC; cdr3_aa: CARGGGSSYNEQFF
d_call: TRBD2; j_call: TRBJ2-5; clone_size: few; v_call: TRBV6-6; cdr3_length: 14; cdr3_nt: TGTGCCAGCAGCCCAAGCGGGAGGGCCCCAGTTCCGTACTTC; cdr3_aa: CASSPSGRAPVPYF
d_call: NA; j_call: TRBJ2-1; clone_size: NA; v_call: TRBV19; cdr3_length: 11; cdr3_nt: TGTGCCAGTAGATACTACAATGAGCAGTTCTTC; cdr3_aa: CASRYYNEQFF
d_call: TRBD2; j_call: TRBJ2-2; clone_size: few; v_call: TRBV2; cdr3_length: 19; cdr3_nt: TGTGCCAGCACATTCGGAAGGACTAGCGGGAGACGGAACACCGGGGAGCTGTTTTTT; cdr3_aa: CASTFGRTSGRRNTGELFF
d_call: NA; j_call: TRBJ2-3; clone_size: NA; v_call: TRBV21-1; cdr3_length: 17; cdr3_nt: TGTGCCAGCAGCACTCAGACACAGGGGCCCCCCACAGATACGCAGTATTTT; cdr3_aa: CASSTQTQGPPTDTQYF
d_call: NA; j_call: TRBJ2-3; clone_size: few; v_call: TRBV6-5; cdr3_length: 16; cdr3_nt: TGTGCCAGCAGTTGGGGTGGAGGGGGCGGGCCAGATACGCAGTATTTT; cdr3_aa: CASSWGGGGGPDTQYF
d_call: TRBD1; j_call: TRBJ1-5; clone_size: few; v_call: TRBV4-2; cdr3_length: 15; cdr3_nt: TGTGCCAGCAGCCAGACAGGGAGGAGCAATCAGCCCCAGCATTTT; cdr3_aa: CASSQTGRSNQPQHF
d_call: NA; j_call: TRBJ2-1; clone_size: few; v_call: TRBV2; cdr3_length: 16; cdr3_nt: TGTGCCAGCAGGGGGGAATTCCTCCTCTCCTACAATGAGCAGTTCTTC; cdr3_aa: CASRGEFLLSYNEQFF
d_call: NA; j_call: TRBJ2-2; clone_size: few; v_call: TRBV5-1; cdr3_length: 17; cdr3_nt: TGCGCCAGCAGCTGGGCCCCAGTTCAGTCGAACACCGGGGAGCTGTTTTTT; cdr3_aa: CASSWAPVQSNTGELFF
d_call: TRBD1; j_call: TRBJ1-5; clone_size: few; v_call: TRBV28; cdr3_length: 14; cdr3_nt: TGTGCCAGCAGAAAACAGGGGGCGAAACAGCCCCAGCATTTT; cdr3_aa: CASRKQGAKQPQHF
d_call: NA; j_call: TRBJ1-4; clone_size: NA; v_call: TRBV9; cdr3_length: 14; cdr3_nt: TGTGCCAGCAGCGTGTCTGCAACTAATGAAAAACTGTTTTTT; cdr3_aa: CASSVSATNEKLFF
d_call: TRBD1; j_call: TRBJ2-2; clone_size: NA; v_call: TRBV28; cdr3_length: 15; cdr3_nt: TGTGCCAGCAGTACCCGGGGACAGGGTTTAGGGGAGCTGTTTTTT; cdr3_aa: CASSTRGQGLGELFF
d_call: NA; j_call: TRBJ1-3; clone_size: NA; v_call: TRBV6-6; cdr3_length: 13; cdr3_nt: TGTGCCGGTCACGGGGCCCCTGGAAACACCATATATTTT; cdr3_aa: CAGHGAPGNTIYF
d_call: NA; j_call: TRBJ2-5; clone_size: few; v_call: TRBV10-3; cdr3_length: 16; cdr3_nt: TGTGCCATCAGTGAACCGTGGACATTGGAGAAGGAGACCCAGTACTTC; cdr3_aa: CAISEPWTLEKETQYF